What follows are 27 T cell receptor beta chains derived from one specimen sequenced in a study of T-cell memory formation after mild COVID-19. TCRdb re-analysed the 5' RACE reads in MiXCR, keeping a single row per CDR3 protein. The table lists roughly 150,000 distinct CDR3 sequences, 13% to 15% of them singletons. Specimen: PBMCs or a T cell subset sorted from them (not recorded which). Every receptor here comes from an adult woman who had mild COVID-19 (a few samples of this study predate the infection). Cell type and time point are not known.

This clonotype was found many times. V is TRBV6-6 and J is TRBJ1-1, with no clear D. The CDR3 runs 16 residues. The V gene's germline CDR1 is MNHNY and CDR2 SVGAGI (reference sequence). Trimming removed 2 bases from V and 0 bases from J, with 13 bases in between. The CDR3 is CASSYSKIGMNTEAFF. The CDR3 DNA is TGTGCCAGCAGTTACAGTAAGATCGGGATGAACACTGAAGCTTTCTTT.

In its sample, this clonotype was seen a few times. The chain carries TRBV7-8 and TRBJ2-7; TRBD2 agrees at 7 bases. The V and J ends lost 4 bases and 5 bases, in that order; junction bases with no gene match: 11. Germline V lookup: CDR1 SGHVS, CDR2 FQNEAQ. The CDR3 consists of 15 residues. CDR3 region: CASSSQAGDPHEQYF. CDR3 DNA: TGTGCCAGCAGCTCCCAGGCGGGGGACCCCCACGAGCAGTACTTC.

This clonotype has more than one count but fewer than ten. The chain is built from TRBV7-9 and TRBJ2-1, with 8 bases lining up with TRBD1. Germline assignment: CDR1 SEHNR and CDR2 FQNEAQ (reference sequence). The J segment lost 5 bases and the V segment lost 1 base, leaving 7 bases of the junction unmatched. CDR3 size: 16 residues. In nucleotides, the CDR3 is TGTGCCAGCAGCTTAGGGACAGGGTTCGAAGACAATGAGCAGTTCTTC. Translating it yields CASSLGTGFEDNEQFF. The entire variable domain, with the rest obtained from reference TRBV7-9 and TRBJ2-1, is as follows: DTGVSQNPRHKITKRGQNVTFRCDPISEHNRLYWYRQTLGQGPEFLTYFQNEAQLEKSRLLSDRFSAERPKGSFSTLEIQRTEQGDSAMYLCASSLGTGFEDNEQFFGPGTRLTVL.

In its sample, this clonotype was seen a few times. V is TRBV7-9 and J is TRBJ2-1, with 10 bases identical to TRBD2. The V gene end was trimmed by 2 bases and the J gene end by 0 bases; junction bases not matched to a gene: 10. The CDR3 is made up of 19 amino acids. From germline, CDR1 is SEHNR and CDR2 FQNEAQ (reference sequence). In DNA form, the CDR3 reads TGTGCCAGCAGCTTAATGGGACTAGCGATAGTAGGCTCCTACAATGAGCAGTTCTTC. Translated, it gives CASSLMGLAIVGSYNEQFF.

This clonotype was found a few times. This chain connects TRBV2 to TRBJ1-2; possibly TRBD1 for D (6 bases). V lost 6 bases and J lost 4, with 18 bases in between. The CDR3 spans 15 residues. Germline lookup yields CDR1 SNHLY and CDR2 FYNNEI. The CDR3 coding sequence is TGTGCCAGCAGGGCTCCAGGGGCTCTAGCCTATGGCTACACCTTC. Its translation is CASRAPGALAYGYTF.

In its sample, this clonotype was seen a few times. This chain connects TRBV5-4 to TRBJ1-1; perhaps TRBD1 as D (5 bases). The CDR3 loop spans 11 amino acids. Trimming shortened V by 0 bases and J by 8 bases, and 5 bases separated the two germline ends. Germline lookup yields CDR1 SGHNT and CDR2 YYREEE (reference sequence). This CDR3 reads CASSLGQEAFF. As DNA, the CDR3 is TGTGCCAGCAGCTTGGGACAGGAAGCTTTCTTT.

In this sample, this clonotype turned up a few times. The chain recombines TRBV4-1 with TRBJ2-5; D may be TRBD2 (5 bases). Germline values: CDR1 MGHRA, CDR2 YSYEKL. The CDR3 length is 13 residues. Trimming took 5 bases from V and 5 from J, leaving 12 bases between them. CDR3 coding DNA: TGCGCCAGCAGCAAAAGTAGCGCCGAGACCCAGTACTTC. Translated: CASSKSSAETQYF.

The chain is built from TRBV9 and TRBJ1-5; D is unclear. The CDR3 runs to 13 residues. Germline loops: CDR1 SGDLS, CDR2 YYNGEE. Trimming removed 0 bases at V and 7 bases at J, with 8 bases between. In nucleotides, the CDR3 is TGTGCCAGCAGCGTAGAAACGGGCCAGCCCCAGCATTTT. Its translation is CASSVETGQPQHF.

The J gene is TRBJ1-2, the V gene TRBV4-1; TRBD1 matches at 11 bases. The J segment lost 8 bases and the V segment lost 4 bases, leaving 6 bases of the junction unmatched. Germline V gives CDR1 MGHRA, CDR2 YSYEKL. The CDR3 extends over 14 amino acids. CDR3 region: CASSPDRGLMGYTF. The CDR3 nucleotides read TGCGCCAGCAGCCCGGACAGGGGGCTTATGGGCTACACCTTC.

V is TRBV20-1 and J is TRBJ1-4, with 7 nucleotides matching TRBD1. This CDR3 comprises 14 residues. The J segment lost 8 bases and the V segment lost 5 bases, leaving 11 bases of the junction unmatched. Germline CDR1 reads DFQATT; CDR2 reads SNEGSKA (reference sequence). The CDR3 coding sequence is TGCAGTGCTCACCCAGGACAGGCGAGGGAAAAACTGTTTTTT. Amino acid sequence: CSAHPGQAREKLFF.

This clonotype showed up many times. The chain recombines TRBV29-1 with TRBJ2-3; D remains ambiguous. CDR1 and CDR2 from the germline V gene are SQVTM and ANQGSEA. CDR3 length: 15 residues. Trimming shortened V by 2 bases and J by 5 bases, and 17 bases separated the two germline ends. The CDR3 sequence: CSVEWGFNSGDTQYF. DNA of the CDR3: TGCAGCGTTGAATGGGGATTTAACTCCGGAGATACGCAGTATTTT.

The V call is TRBV20-1, the J call TRBJ1-1, with 7 positions matching TRBD1. V was clipped by 0 bases and J by 1 base; unmatched bases: 5. The CDR3 loop spans 15 amino acids. The germline CDR1 and CDR2 sequences are DFQATT and SNEGSKA (reference sequence). The CDR3 DNA follows: TGCAGTGCTAGAGATTTGGACAGGAGGAACACTGAAGCTTTCTTT. It specifies CSARDLDRRNTEAFF.

The chain is built from TRBV20-1 and TRBJ1-4; weak D call: TRBD1 (5 bases). The germline V gene has CDR1 DFQATT and CDR2 SNEGSKA (reference sequence). The CDR3 sequence is 13 residues long. V lost 5 bases and J 7 bases, leaving 14 bases between the germline ends. CDR3 sequence (DNA): TGCAGTGCTGTAGGGGCAGGACCTGAAAAACTGTTTTTT. Translating it yields CSAVGAGPEKLFF.

In its sample, this clonotype was seen a few times. The genes are TRBV30 and TRBJ1-2; 12 bases match TRBD1. The J segment lost 7 bases and the V segment lost 2 bases, leaving 14 bases of the junction unmatched. Germline CDR1 reads GTSNPN; CDR2 reads SVGIG (reference sequence). This CDR3 is built from 17 residues. The CDR3 loop is CAWSPPGQGAKYLGYTF. For the CDR3, the DNA is TGTGCCTGGAGTCCGCCGGGACAGGGGGCGAAGTATCTTGGCTACACCTTC. The entire variable domain, with the rest obtained from reference TRBV30 and TRBJ1-2, is as follows: SQTIHQWPATLVQPVGSPLSLECTVEGTSNPNLYWYRQAAGRGLQLLFYSVGIGQISSEVPQNLSASRPQDRQFILSSKKLLLSDSGFYLCAWSPPGQGAKYLGYTFGSGTRLTVV.

This clonotype was observed once. The J gene is TRBJ1-1, the V gene TRBV7-8, with TRBD1 matching over 9 bases. CDR3 size: 15 residues. Germline CDR1 and CDR2: SGHVS and FQNEAQ. The trim removed 5 bases at V and 6 bases at J, leaving 10 bases unmatched. CDR3 DNA: TGTGCCAGCAGCATTATGCGGACAGGGGAAGCTGAAGCTTTCTTT. Encoded protein: CASSIMRTGEAEAFF.

This clonotype occurred a few times. The chain couples TRBV24-1 to TRBJ2-1; TRBD1 aligns across 7 bases. CDR1 and CDR2 (germline): KGHDR, SFDVKD. The CDR3 contains 16 residues. V shed 2 bases and J 2 bases; nucleotides not matched to a gene: 5. The CDR3 DNA reads as TGTGCCACCAGTGATTGGGACAGCGACGCCTACAATGAGCAGTTCTTC. This codes for CATSDWDSDAYNEQFF.

The table lists this clonotype with many counts. V gene TRBV7-6 combines with J gene TRBJ1-2, with a possible D match to TRBD1 (5 bases). Germline assignment: CDR1 SGHVS and CDR2 FNYEAQ. The V and J ends lost 5 bases and 1 base respectively, with 17 bases between them. The CDR3 is 16 residues long. The CDR3, as DNA: TGTGCCAGCAGCCCCGACGGTCTGGGGGGTAACTATGGCTACACCTTC. Residues: CASSPDGLGGNYGYTF.

The chain combines TRBV3-1 with TRBJ2-7; D is unclear. V shed 7 bases and J shed 3 bases, with 10 bases lying between them. The CDR3 is made up of 12 amino acids. Germline lookup yields CDR1 LGHDT and CDR2 YNNKEL (reference sequence). CDR3 loop: CASTGPNYEQYF. The CDR3 DNA reads as TGTGCCAGCACAGGACCCAACTACGAGCAGTACTTC.

V usage is TRBV20-1 and J usage is TRBJ2-1, with 8 nucleotides matching TRBD1. The CDR3 covers 14 residues. V was clipped by 0 bases and J by 5 bases; unmatched bases: 3. CDR1 DFQATT and CDR2 SNEGSKA come from the germline V gene (reference sequence). The CDR3 nucleotides read TGCAGTGCTAGAGACAGGGGGCTACACAATGAGCAGTTCTTC. It specifies CSARDRGLHNEQFF.

There are a few counts of this clonotype. The chain combines TRBV19 with TRBJ2-1; TRBD2 aligns across 7 bases. CDR3 length: 14 residues. Germline V lookup: CDR1 LNHDA, CDR2 SQIVND (reference sequence). The V and J ends lost 1 base and 6 bases, in that order; junction bases with no gene match: 3. For the CDR3, the DNA is TGTGCCAGTAGTATAGTCGGCGGGGGCAATGAGCAGTTCTTC. Amino acids: CASSIVGGGNEQFF.

This clonotype has at least ten counts. The chain is built from TRBV5-5 and TRBJ2-1, with TRBD1 matching 12 bases. The germline V gene has CDR1 SGHKS and CDR2 YYEKEE (reference sequence). CDR3 length: 16 residues. J lost 3 bases, V lost 4 bases, and 5 bases had no gene match. The CDR3 coding sequence is TGTGCCAGCAGCCCCGGGACAGGGGGCTTCTACAATGAGCAGTTCTTC. As protein: CASSPGTGGFYNEQFF. The full variable domain, in which reference TRBV5-5 and TRBJ2-1 provide the parts outside the CDR3, is DAGVTQSPTHLIKTRGQQVTLRCSPISGHKSVSWYQQVLGQGPQFIFQYYEKEERGRGNFPDRFSARQFPNYSSELNVNALLLGDSALYLCASSPGTGGFYNEQFFGPGTRLTVL.

This clonotype was recorded many times. The rearrangement links TRBV11-2 to TRBJ2-7, with D possibly being TRBD2 (7 bases). This CDR3 has 14 amino acids. V lost 1 base, J lost 4 bases, and 11 bases lay in between. The germline CDR1 and CDR2 sequences are SGHAT and FQNNGV. The DNA of the CDR3 is TGTGCCAGCAGCTTAGGGGAGGGGGGATACGAGCAGTACTTC. Amino acids: CASSLGEGGYEQYF. The complete variable domain, with remaining parts taken from reference TRBV11-2 and TRBJ2-7, reads EAGVAQSPRYKIIEKRQSVAFWCNPISGHATLYWYQQILGQGPKLLIQFQNNGVVDDSQLPKDRFSAERLKGVDSTLKIQPAKLEDSAVYLCASSLGEGGYEQYFGPGTRLTVT.

The chain links TRBV11-2 to TRBJ2-3; D might be TRBD1 or TRBD2, each matching 6 bases. V shed 2 bases and J shed 2 bases, with 17 bases lying between them. CDR3 size: 17 residues. In germline, CDR1 is SGHAT, CDR2 FQNNGV. Here the CDR3 reads CASSLTFGGGTTDTQYF. The DNA for the CDR3 is TGTGCCAGCAGCTTAACCTTCGGAGGGGGGACCACAGATACGCAGTATTTT.

This clonotype was seen a few times. This rearrangement joins TRBV6-5 to TRBJ2-5; 7 positions match TRBD2. Germline V lookup: CDR1 MNHEY, CDR2 SVGAGI. This CDR3 has 16 amino acids. Unmatched junction bases numbered 15, after V lost 6 bases and J lost 5 bases. The DNA for the CDR3 is TGTGCCAGCAGCTCCAATCCCCCGGGGGGTCACGAGACCCAGTACTTC. It codes for CASSSNPPGGHETQYF.

This clonotype was seen only a few times. CDR3 loop: CASSLGAGAAYEQYF. The CDR3 bases are TGTGCCAGCAGCTTAGGGGCAGGGGCGGCCTACGAGCAGTACTTC. This chain joins TRBV7-3 and TRBJ2-7; possible D gene TRBD1, 6 bases. The V gene lost 2 bases and the J gene lost 2 bases, with 13 bases spanning the gap. Germline values: CDR1 SGHTA, CDR2 FQGTGA. The CDR3 sequence is 15 residues long.

This clonotype was observed a few times. The CDR3 bases are TGTGCCTGGAGTGTGTCAGAGACCCAGTACTTC. Translating it yields CAWSVSETQYF. V gene TRBV30 combines with J gene TRBJ2-5; D not resolved. This CDR3 spans 11 amino acids. The germline gives CDR1 GTSNPN, CDR2 SVGIG (reference sequence). V was pared by 0 bases and J by 4 bases, with 3 bases between.

The rearrangement links TRBV7-8 to TRBJ2-3, with TRBD2 matching over 7 bases. Germline CDR1 SGHVS, CDR2 FQNEAQ. Trimming cost V 2 bases and J 1 base; bases outside gene matches: 15. The CDR3 runs to 19 residues. As DNA, the CDR3 is TGTGCCAGCAGCTTACTAGCGGTTACCAGGAGGGGTGGCACAGATACGCAGTATTTT. This encodes CASSLLAVTRRGGTDTQYF.